This paragraph reports one T cell receptor (beta chain). The antigen remains unidentified. Clones were sequenced by immunoSEQ multiplex PCR, and TCRdb holds only the in-frame ones, with some missing. The sample has more than 30,000 clones; nearly 90% are singletons. The data were obtained in a study of T cells in localized non-small cell lung cancer. Study-level results: One tumor region alone was sequenced, and heterogeneity therefore remains possible. Maximal T cell clonality occurred in uninvolved adjacent lung, with tumor ranking below it. Adjacent lung had a median around 60 of the 100 largest tumor clones.

Trimming shortened V by 5 bases and J by 2 bases, and 13 bases separated the two germline ends. Germline lookup yields CDR1 MNHEY and CDR2 SVGAGI. The CDR3 covers 14 residues. This material consisted of peripheral blood mononuclear cells, taken before any cancer treatment. V usage is TRBV6-5 and J usage is TRBJ2-7; possibly TRBD1 or TRBD2 for D (5 bases each). This receptor was taken from a woman aged 35-70 years with stage III lung adenocarcinoma. The CDR3 coding sequence is TGTGCCAGCAGTAACCGGGACGGGGCCTACGAGCAGTACTTC. Translated, it gives CASSNRDGAYEQYF.